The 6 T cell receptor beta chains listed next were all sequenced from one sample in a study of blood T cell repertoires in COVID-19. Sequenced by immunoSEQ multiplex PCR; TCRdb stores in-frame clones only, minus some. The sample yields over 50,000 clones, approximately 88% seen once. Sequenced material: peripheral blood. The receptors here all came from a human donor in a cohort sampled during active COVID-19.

The CDR3 protein is CASRLAGGAQETQYF. The CDR3 DNA reads as TGTGCCAGCAGGTTAGCGGGAGGTGCCCAAGAGACCCAGTACTTC. V gene TRBV28 combines with J gene TRBJ2-5, with 10 bases that match TRBD2. The CDR3 runs to 15 residues. CDR1 MDHEN and CDR2 SYDVKM come from the germline V gene. J was trimmed by 1 base and V by 6 bases; bases with no gene match: 5.

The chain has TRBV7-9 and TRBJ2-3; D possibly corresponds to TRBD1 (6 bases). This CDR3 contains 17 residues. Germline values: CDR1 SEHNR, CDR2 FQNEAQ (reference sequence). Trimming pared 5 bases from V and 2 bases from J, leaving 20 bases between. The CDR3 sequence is CASSLSADRLHTDTQYF. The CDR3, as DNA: TGTGCCAGCAGCCTATCGGCCGACAGGTTACACACAGATACGCAGTATTTT.

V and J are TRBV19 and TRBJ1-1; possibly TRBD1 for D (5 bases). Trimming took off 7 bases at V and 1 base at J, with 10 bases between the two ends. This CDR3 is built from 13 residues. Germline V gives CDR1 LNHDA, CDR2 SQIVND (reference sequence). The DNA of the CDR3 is TGTGCCAGTACCAGGACAACGAACACTGAAGCTTTCTTT. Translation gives CASTRTTNTEAFF. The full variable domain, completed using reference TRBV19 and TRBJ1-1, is DGGITQSPKYLFRKEGQNVTLSCEQNLNHDAMYWYRQDPGQGLRLIYYSQIVNDFQKGDIAEGYSVSREKKESFPLTVTSAQKNPTAFYLCASTRTTNTEAFFGQGTRLTVV.

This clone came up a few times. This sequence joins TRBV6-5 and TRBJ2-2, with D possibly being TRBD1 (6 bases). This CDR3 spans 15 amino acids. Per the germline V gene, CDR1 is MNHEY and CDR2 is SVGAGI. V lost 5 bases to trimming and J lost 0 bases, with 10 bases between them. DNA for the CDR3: TGTGCCAGCAGTACCGGACAGCCGAACACCGGGGAGCTGTTTTTT. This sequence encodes CASSTGQPNTGELFF.

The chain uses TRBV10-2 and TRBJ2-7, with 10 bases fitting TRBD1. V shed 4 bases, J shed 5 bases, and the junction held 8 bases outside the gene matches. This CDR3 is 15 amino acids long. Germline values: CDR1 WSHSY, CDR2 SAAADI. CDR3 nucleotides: TGCGCCAGCAGTGTATCCGACAGGGGGCAAAACGAGCAGTACTTC. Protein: CASSVSDRGQNEQYF.

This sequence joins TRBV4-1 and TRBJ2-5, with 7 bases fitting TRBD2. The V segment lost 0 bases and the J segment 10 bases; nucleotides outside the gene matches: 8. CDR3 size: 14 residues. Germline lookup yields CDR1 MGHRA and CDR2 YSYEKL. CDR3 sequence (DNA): TGCGCCAGCAGCCAAGAACGCGGAGGGGAGGGCCAGTACTTC. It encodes CASSQERGGEGQYF.